This T cell receptor (beta chain) was documented in a study of blood T cell repertoires in COVID-19. Looking at the study overall: Acute and convalescent COVID-19 specimens originated in the United States, Italy and Spain.

This CDR3 comprises 14 residues. Looked up from germline, CDR1 is KGHSY and CDR2 is FQNENV. V shed 5 bases and J 7 bases; nucleotides not matched to a gene: 5. The assay was immunoSEQ multiplex PCR, and TCRdb's table has in-frame clones only and misses some. This repertoire shows about 160,000 clones, 87% found once; its top ten account for about 9.3%. This chain connects TRBV16 to TRBJ1-6, with 7 bases lining up with TRBD1. Specimen: peripheral blood. The TCR sequence derives from a woman between 70 and 85 years old with COVID-19, enrolled during active disease. The CDR3: CASSGSGGNSPLHF. The CDR3 region has the DNA TGTGCCAGCAGCGGATCAGGGGGGAATTCACCCCTCCACTTT.